A selection of T cell receptor beta chains follows, all from one sample in a study of blood T cell repertoires in COVID-19. The repertoire was sequenced with immunoSEQ multiplex PCR; TCRdb's copy has only in-frame clones and lacks some. The sample lists fewer than 150,000 clones; 85% were seen once. Sequenced: peripheral blood. The source of these receptors is a man over 45 with acute or convalescent COVID-19. CDR3s include the opening cysteine and the closing phenylalanine or tryptophan. The order of the fields is J gene, V gene, D gene, clone size, CDR3 protein, CDR3 DNA. A D gene is named only where the DNA matches it firmly. Clone sizes are given selectively: once, few, many, or a class where the clone is expanded.

j_gene: TRBJ2-2
v_gene: TRBV5-5
d_gene: TRBD1
abundance: -
CDR3aa: CASSRQGDAGELFF
CDR3nt: TGTGCCAGCAGCCGACAGGGGGATGCCGGGGAGCTGTTTTTT

j_gene: TRBJ1-1
v_gene: TRBV19
d_gene: TRBD1
abundance: -
CDR3aa: CGSRQGRNTEAFF
CDR3nt: TGTGGCAGTAGACAGGGGAGGAACACTGAAGCTTTCTTT

j_gene: TRBJ1-5
v_gene: TRBV19
d_gene: TRBD1
abundance: -
CDR3aa: CASSRQGRIIHQPQHF
CDR3nt: TGTGCCAGTAGTAGACAGGGGCGCATAATTCATCAGCCCCAGCATTTT

j_gene: TRBJ1-3
v_gene: TRBV12-3/TRBV12-4
d_gene: TRBD1
abundance: -
CDR3aa: CASSVGQGAAIYF
CDR3nt: TGTGCCAGCAGCGTGGGACAGGGGGCGGCCATATATTTT

j_gene: TRBJ1-2
v_gene: TRBV5-1
d_gene: -
abundance: -
CDR3aa: CASSKDSPSYGYTF
CDR3nt: TGCGCCAGCAGCAAGGACAGTCCTTCCTATGGCTACACCTTC

j_gene: TRBJ1-6
v_gene: TRBV3-1/TRBV3-2
d_gene: TRBD1
abundance: -
CDR3aa: CASSQGTGIMSPLHF
CDR3nt: TGTGCCAGCAGCCAAGGGACAGGAATAATGTCACCCCTCCACTTT

j_gene: TRBJ2-1
v_gene: TRBV4-1
d_gene: -
abundance: -
CDR3aa: CASSQQRGFEQFF
CDR3nt: TGCGCCAGCAGCCAACAAAGGGGTTTTGAGCAGTTCTTC

j_gene: TRBJ2-1
v_gene: TRBV3-1/TRBV3-2
d_gene: TRBD2
abundance: once
CDR3aa: CASSQTSGGNEQFF
CDR3nt: TGTGCCAGCAGCCAAACTAGCGGGGGTAATGAGCAGTTCTTC

j_gene: TRBJ2-2
v_gene: TRBV19
d_gene: TRBD2
abundance: -
CDR3aa: CASSIFHTSGGTGELFF
CDR3nt: TGTGCCAGTAGTATCTTCCATACTAGCGGAGGTACCGGGGAGCTGTTTTTT

j_gene: TRBJ2-3
v_gene: TRBV6-1
d_gene: TRBD2
abundance: -
CDR3aa: CASSEIRLAADTQYF
CDR3nt: TGTGCCAGCAGTGAAATCAGACTAGCTGCAGATACGCAGTATTTT

j_gene: TRBJ2-1
v_gene: TRBV10-1
d_gene: -
abundance: -
CDR3aa: CASSRDYNEQFF
CDR3nt: TGCGCCAGCAGCCGGGACTACAATGAGCAGTTCTTC

j_gene: TRBJ2-1
v_gene: TRBV5-1
d_gene: -
abundance: -
CDR3aa: CASSIGGDSYNEQFF
CDR3nt: TGCGCCAGCAGCATTGGCGGCGACTCCTACAATGAGCAGTTCTTC

j_gene: TRBJ2-3
v_gene: TRBV5-1
d_gene: TRBD1
abundance: -
CDR3aa: CASSFGRTGGTDTQYF
CDR3nt: TGCGCCAGCAGCTTTGGAAGGACAGGGGGCACAGATACGCAGTATTTT

j_gene: TRBJ2-7
v_gene: TRBV4-1
d_gene: TRBD1
abundance: -
CDR3aa: CASSPGTAPYEQYF
CDR3nt: TGCGCCAGCAGCCCCGGGACAGCACCCTACGAGCAGTACTTC

j_gene: TRBJ2-5
v_gene: TRBV24-1
d_gene: TRBD1
abundance: once
CDR3aa: CATSDSPGGRGSETQYF
CDR3nt: TGTGCCACCAGTGATTCTCCCGGTGGCAGGGGGTCAGAGACCCAGTACTTC

j_gene: TRBJ1-6
v_gene: TRBV12-5
d_gene: TRBD1
abundance: -
CDR3aa: CASGTGTAYNSPLHF
CDR3nt: TGTGCTAGTGGTACCGGGACAGCCTATAATTCACCCCTCCACTTT

j_gene: TRBJ2-7
v_gene: TRBV7-9
d_gene: -
abundance: -
CDR3aa: CASSYRELGKNEQYF
CDR3nt: TGTGCCAGCAGTTACAGGGAGTTAGGAAAAAACGAGCAGTACTTC

j_gene: TRBJ2-5
v_gene: TRBV4-1
d_gene: TRBD2
abundance: -
CDR3aa: CASSQDSGTSGRKTQYF
CDR3nt: TGCGCCAGCAGCCAAGATTCCGGGACTAGCGGGAGAAAGACCCAGTACTTC

j_gene: TRBJ1-4
v_gene: TRBV7-8
d_gene: -
abundance: -
CDR3aa: CASSFGRGVLLNEKLFF
CDR3nt: TGTGCCAGCAGCTTCGGCCGGGGTGTGCTACTAAATGAAAAACTGTTTTTT

j_gene: TRBJ1-6
v_gene: TRBV10-3
d_gene: TRBD1
abundance: -
CDR3aa: CAISETQGNYSPLHF
CDR3nt: TGTGCCATCAGTGAGACACAGGGGAATTATTCACCCCTCCACTTT

j_gene: TRBJ1-5
v_gene: TRBV30
d_gene: TRBD1
abundance: -
CDR3aa: CAWTSLTGQGLLNSNQPQHF
CDR3nt: TGTGCCTGGACCAGCCTGACGGGACAGGGGCTCTTAAATAGCAATCAGCCCCAGCATTTT

j_gene: TRBJ1-1
v_gene: TRBV18
d_gene: -
abundance: -
CDR3aa: CASSWLGEAGTEAFF
CDR3nt: TGTGCCAGCTCTTGGCTTGGGGAAGCGGGGACTGAAGCTTTCTTT

j_gene: TRBJ2-7
v_gene: TRBV19
d_gene: -
abundance: few
CDR3aa: CASSIADRPYEQYF
CDR3nt: TGTGCCAGTAGTATAGCGGACAGACCCTACGAGCAGTACTTC

j_gene: TRBJ2-5
v_gene: TRBV5-4
d_gene: TRBD1
abundance: -
CDR3aa: CASSVGQGLRETQYF
CDR3nt: TGTGCCAGCAGCGTAGGACAGGGTTTGAGGGAGACCCAGTACTTC

j_gene: TRBJ1-4
v_gene: TRBV4-1
d_gene: -
abundance: -
CDR3aa: CASSQDGGAPNEKLFF
CDR3nt: TGCGCCAGCAGCCAAGACGGGGGGGCCCCTAATGAAAAACTGTTTTTT

j_gene: TRBJ1-5
v_gene: TRBV7-8
d_gene: TRBD1
abundance: -
CDR3aa: CASSKRTGVNQPQHF
CDR3nt: TGTGCCAGCAGCAAAAGGACAGGGGTTAATCAGCCCCAGCATTTT

j_gene: TRBJ1-5
v_gene: TRBV4-2
d_gene: -
abundance: -
CDR3aa: CASSQADSPWEPQHF
CDR3nt: TGTGCCAGCAGCCAAGCCGACAGTCCGTGGGAGCCCCAGCATTTT

j_gene: TRBJ1-1
v_gene: TRBV6-6
d_gene: -
abundance: -
CDR3aa: CASSRGLGSTEAFF
CDR3nt: TGTGCCAGCAGTAGGGGGTTGGGGAGCACTGAAGCTTTCTTT

j_gene: TRBJ2-5
v_gene: TRBV11-3
d_gene: TRBD2
abundance: once
CDR3aa: CASSKRLAQETQYF
CDR3nt: TGTGCCAGCAGCAAACGACTAGCCCAAGAGACCCAGTACTTC

j_gene: TRBJ2-7
v_gene: TRBV5-4
d_gene: TRBD2
abundance: once
CDR3aa: CASSLAGGSYEQYF
CDR3nt: TGTGCCAGCAGCTTGGCGGGGGGGTCCTACGAGCAGTACTTC

j_gene: TRBJ2-7
v_gene: TRBV6-4
d_gene: -
abundance: -
CDR3aa: CASSDSWTASTYYEQYF
CDR3nt: TGTGCCAGCAGTGACTCTTGGACAGCGTCAACATACTACGAGCAGTACTTC

j_gene: TRBJ1-1
v_gene: TRBV30
d_gene: -
abundance: -
CDR3aa: CACGLNTEAFF
CDR3nt: TGTGCCTGCGGGTTGAACACTGAAGCTTTCTTT

j_gene: TRBJ2-2
v_gene: TRBV11-3
d_gene: TRBD1
abundance: -
CDR3aa: CASPDRDREFGELFF
CDR3nt: TGTGCCAGTCCGGACCGGGACAGGGAGTTCGGGGAGCTGTTTTTT

j_gene: TRBJ2-7
v_gene: TRBV12-5
d_gene: -
abundance: -
CDR3aa: CASGLADRYEQYF
CDR3nt: TGTGCTAGTGGTTTGGCAGACAGATACGAGCAGTACTTC

j_gene: TRBJ2-1
v_gene: TRBV25-1
d_gene: TRBD1
abundance: -
CDR3aa: CASSDGWTGGNNEQFF
CDR3nt: TGTGCCAGCAGTGATGGCTGGACAGGGGGCAATAATGAGCAGTTCTTC

j_gene: TRBJ1-6
v_gene: TRBV7-3
d_gene: TRBD1
abundance: -
CDR3aa: CASSLFASGQGSNSPLHF
CDR3nt: TGTGCCAGCAGCTTATTTGCTAGCGGACAGGGGTCTAATTCACCCCTCCACTTT

j_gene: TRBJ2-7
v_gene: TRBV5-1
d_gene: TRBD1
abundance: -
CDR3aa: CASSLARQGGSYEQYF
CDR3nt: TGCGCCAGCAGCTTAGCACGACAGGGCGGTTCCTACGAGCAGTACTTC

j_gene: TRBJ1-2
v_gene: TRBV5-6
d_gene: -
abundance: -
CDR3aa: CASSFVRATNYGYTF
CDR3nt: TGTGCCAGCAGCTTTGTCCGCGCCACTAACTATGGCTACACCTTC

j_gene: TRBJ2-5
v_gene: TRBV6-5
d_gene: -
abundance: once
CDR3aa: CASSFRTEQETQYF
CDR3nt: TGTGCCAGCAGTTTCCGGACAGAACAAGAGACCCAGTACTTC

j_gene: TRBJ1-2
v_gene: TRBV10-3
d_gene: TRBD1
abundance: -
CDR3aa: CAISESLQGVSYTF
CDR3nt: TGTGCCATCAGTGAGTCCCTACAGGGGGTGAGCTACACCTTC

j_gene: TRBJ2-3
v_gene: TRBV27
d_gene: TRBD2
abundance: -
CDR3aa: CASSFSREGLAGTKNTQYF
CDR3nt: TGTGCCAGCAGTTTTTCAAGGGAAGGACTAGCGGGGACGAAAAATACGCAGTATTTT

j_gene: TRBJ2-1
v_gene: TRBV11-3
d_gene: TRBD2
abundance: -
CDR3aa: CASSLGGASGILGNEQFF
CDR3nt: TGTGCCAGCAGCTTAGGGGGGGCTAGCGGGATCTTGGGCAATGAGCAGTTCTTC

j_gene: TRBJ2-1
v_gene: TRBV6-2/TRBV6-3
d_gene: -
abundance: -
CDR3aa: CASSYRGNNEQFF
CDR3nt: TGTGCCAGCAGTTACAGGGGGAACAATGAGCAGTTCTTC

j_gene: TRBJ2-6
v_gene: TRBV19
d_gene: TRBD1
abundance: once
CDR3aa: CASSIRGQGTANVLTF
CDR3nt: TGTGCCAGTAGTATCCGGGGACAGGGGACGGCCAACGTCCTGACTTTC

j_gene: TRBJ2-7
v_gene: TRBV27
d_gene: TRBD1
abundance: -
CDR3aa: CASSVLTGGYEQYF
CDR3nt: TGTGCCAGCAGTGTCTTGACAGGGGGTTACGAGCAGTACTTC

j_gene: TRBJ1-5
v_gene: TRBV27
d_gene: TRBD1
abundance: once
CDR3aa: CASSFSTGASNQPQHF
CDR3nt: TGTGCCAGCAGTTTTTCGACAGGGGCCTCCAATCAGCCCCAGCATTTT

j_gene: TRBJ2-5
v_gene: TRBV29-1
d_gene: TRBD1
abundance: -
CDR3aa: CSVGPRTGGAETQYF
CDR3nt: TGCAGCGTTGGACCCCGGACAGGGGGCGCAGAGACCCAGTACTTC

j_gene: TRBJ1-6
v_gene: TRBV30
d_gene: -
abundance: -
CDR3aa: CAWSIDGHQGSPLHF
CDR3nt: TGTGCCTGGAGCATAGACGGACATCAGGGTTCACCCCTCCACTTT

j_gene: TRBJ2-1
v_gene: TRBV5-5
d_gene: -
abundance: -
CDR3aa: CASSFSWSERVDEQFF
CDR3nt: TGTGCCAGCAGCTTCTCCTGGTCAGAGAGGGTCGATGAGCAGTTCTTC

j_gene: TRBJ2-3
v_gene: TRBV24-1
d_gene: -
abundance: -
CDR3aa: CATSDGGAGTDTQYF
CDR3nt: TGTGCCACCAGTGATGGTGGGGCAGGGACTGATACGCAGTATTTT

j_gene: TRBJ2-3
v_gene: TRBV5-4
d_gene: -
abundance: -
CDR3aa: CASSSGTLSTDTQYF
CDR3nt: TGTGCCAGCAGCTCCGGGACACTTAGCACAGATACGCAGTATTTT

j_gene: TRBJ1-2
v_gene: TRBV5-4
d_gene: TRBD1
abundance: -
CDR3aa: CASSLESGTGVPQSYGYTF
CDR3nt: TGTGCCAGCAGCTTGGAGTCAGGGACAGGGGTGCCCCAAAGCTATGGCTACACCTTC

j_gene: TRBJ1-2
v_gene: TRBV5-1
d_gene: -
abundance: -
CDR3aa: CASSLEGGGSFYGYTF
CDR3nt: TGCGCCAGCAGCTTGGAAGGCGGCGGATCCTTCTATGGCTACACCTTC